A single sample gave rise to the 26 T cell receptor beta chains below, sequenced in a study of naive and memory T cell subsets. Two oligonucleotides, mixed equimolar, formed the beta constant-region primer covering TRBC1 and TRBC2. Four rounds of PCR amplified the ligated cDNA using nested alpha and beta constant-region primers plus SP2. TCRdb passed the UMI-ligation and nested PCR reads through MiXCR, listing each CDR3 protein once. The sample lists tens of thousands of distinct CDR3 sequences, roughly 9.2% occurring once. Sequenced: naive CD8+ T cells from blood. The source of these receptors is a human donor in good health.

This clonotype was seen only a few times. This rearrangement joins TRBV20-1 to TRBJ2-7; perhaps D is TRBD1 or TRBD2 (5 bases each). CDR3 size: 14 residues. V was trimmed by 6 bases and J by 2 bases, leaving 17 bases between them. Germline-derived CDR1 and CDR2 are DFQATT and SNEGSKA (reference sequence). The CDR3, as DNA: TGCAGTGCCGACCCACATGGGACGACCTACGAGCAGTACTTC. It specifies CSADPHGTTYEQYF.

This clonotype was observed many times. The genes are TRBV6-5 and TRBJ2-1; TRBD1 aligns across 9 bases. The CDR3 length is 14 residues. Trimming cost V 5 bases and J 13 bases; bases outside gene matches: 12. Germline lookup yields CDR1 MNHEY and CDR2 SVGAGI. The CDR3 here is CASSPSDRGALQFF. The CDR3, as DNA: TGTGCCAGCAGTCCGTCGGACAGGGGTGCTCTTCAGTTCTTC.

The chain links TRBV7-2 to TRBJ2-7; 8 bases map to TRBD1. This CDR3 comprises 15 residues. The V gene end was trimmed by 8 bases and the J gene end by 4 bases; junction bases not matched to a gene: 13. CDR1 SGHTA and CDR2 FQGNSA come from the germline V gene. The CDR3 reads CASAFLQGVWYEQYF. The CDR3 coding sequence is TGTGCCAGCGCCTTTCTACAGGGGGTTTGGTACGAGCAGTACTTC.

V gene TRBV4-1 combines with J gene TRBJ2-7; tentative D call: TRBD2 (6 bases). Germline V CDR1 and CDR2: MGHRA, YSYEKL. There are 13 residues in the CDR3. Trimming stripped 4 bases from V and 3 bases from J, with 10 bases between. As DNA, the CDR3 is TGCGCCAGCAGCCGGACTAACATCTACGAGCAGTACTTC. It translates to CASSRTNIYEQYF.

A word on this clonotype: A read error may account for a junction end that differs from germline. V is TRBV6-2 or TRBV6-3 and J is TRBJ2-7; D possibly corresponds to TRBD2 (6 bases). This CDR3 is 13 amino acids long. The germline V gene has CDR1 MNHEY and CDR2 SVGEGT. CDR3 region: CASRSGSSDEQYF. CDR3 sequence (DNA): TGTGCCAGCAGGTCCGGGAGCTCCGACGAGCAGTACTTC.

Concerning this clonotype itself: Being one base from a much bigger clone, this may be a read error. The V gene is TRBV7-9, the J gene TRBJ2-2; D gene ambiguous. This CDR3 has 19 amino acids. Trimming removed 1 base at V and 3 bases at J, with 21 bases between. Germline V gene sequence: CDR1 SEHNR, CDR2 FQNEAQ (reference sequence). CDR3 nucleotide sequence: TGTGCCAGCAGCTTAGAACCTCCCCAGGAAAGGTCTTACACCGGGGAGCTGTTTTTT. Translating it yields CASSLEPPQERSYTGELFF.

This clonotype has at least ten counts. The rearrangement uses TRBV7-9 and TRBJ2-5; D unclear. V lost 2 bases and J 3 bases, leaving 13 bases between the germline ends. Germline V gene sequence: CDR1 SEHNR, CDR2 FQNEAQ (reference sequence). The CDR3 consists of 15 residues. The CDR3 is CASSLSSKVEETQYF. CDR3 bases: TGTGCCAGCAGCTTAAGTTCCAAGGTAGAAGAGACCCAGTACTTC. Full variable domain (outside the CDR3, taken from reference TRBV7-9 and TRBJ2-5): DTGVSQNPRHKITKRGQNVTFRCDPISEHNRLYWYRQTLGQGPEFLTYFQNEAQLEKSRLLSDRFSAERPKGSFSTLEIQRTEQGDSAMYLCASSLSSKVEETQYFGPGTRLLVL.

This clonotype was counted a few times. This chain uses TRBV28 with TRBJ1-5, with D possibly matching TRBD1 (5 bases). The CDR3 sequence is 15 residues long. V was clipped by 7 bases and J by 6 bases, with 19 bases between them. Germline CDR1 is MDHEN and CDR2 is SYDVKM. CDR3: CASTPWQGRIQPQHF. Written as DNA, the CDR3 is TGTGCCAGCACCCCTTGGCAGGGTAGGATTCAGCCCCAGCATTTT.

In this sample, this clonotype turned up a few times. This chain links TRBV2 with TRBJ2-3; 9 bases match TRBD2. The CDR3 sequence is 16 residues long. V shed 5 bases, J shed 4 bases, and the junction held 10 bases outside the gene matches. Looked up from germline, CDR1 is SNHLY and CDR2 is FYNNEI. The CDR3 DNA is TGTGCCAGCAGTCCCAGTCCGGGACTAGCCCCAGATACGCAGTATTTT. Its translation: CASSPSPGLAPDTQYF.

This clonotype came up many times. The chain has TRBV29-1 and TRBJ2-1; D possibly corresponds to TRBD2 (6 bases). Germline-derived CDR1 and CDR2 are SQVTM and ANQGSEA. This CDR3 spans 10 amino acids. The V and J ends lost 7 bases and 8 bases respectively, with 9 bases between them. Here the CDR3 DNA reads TGCAGCGGGAGGGCGGATGAGCAGTTCTTC. It is translated as CSGRADEQFF.

This clonotype has at least ten counts. CDR3 residues: CASSVGWGMNTEAFF. The CDR3 region has the DNA TGTGCCAGCAGCGTAGGTTGGGGAATGAACACTGAAGCTTTCTTT. The V gene is TRBV9, the J gene TRBJ1-1; D unclear. V was cut by 0 bases and J by 0 bases, with 9 bases left in between. CDR3 length: 15 amino acids. Germline assignment: CDR1 SGDLS and CDR2 YYNGEE.

This clonotype showed up many times. The chain couples TRBV28 to TRBJ1-1; a weak D match, TRBD1 (5 bases). V lost 6 bases, J lost 3 bases, and 23 bases lay in between. This CDR3 has 17 amino acids. Per germline, CDR1 MDHEN and CDR2 SYDVKM. CDR3 in amino acids: CASSRVRGGSVDTEAFF. The CDR3, as DNA: TGTGCCAGCAGCCGGGTCCGGGGCGGATCTGTAGACACTGAAGCTTTCTTT.

The sample holds many counts of this clonotype. This chain links TRBV7-2 with TRBJ1-5, with D possibly TRBD1 on 5 matching bases. The CDR3 is 15 amino acids. The germline V and J ends were trimmed by 1 base and 0 bases, with 7 bases remaining between them. Germline values: CDR1 SGHTA, CDR2 FQGNSA. CDR3 region: CASSLGQFSNQPQHF. DNA of the CDR3: TGTGCCAGCAGCTTAGGACAGTTTAGCAATCAGCCCCAGCATTTT.

A few counts support this clonotype. The rearrangement links TRBV5-1 to TRBJ2-1; 10 nucleotides line up with TRBD1. The CDR3 covers 13 residues. The J segment lost 8 bases and the V segment lost 2 bases, leaving 1 base of the junction unmatched. CDR1 SGHRS and CDR2 YFSETQ come from the germline V gene. The CDR3 is CASSFGTGDEQFF. The CDR3 DNA reads TGCGCCAGCAGCTTCGGGACAGGGGATGAGCAGTTCTTC.

The rearrangement links TRBV7-8 to TRBJ2-1; D perhaps matches TRBD2 (6 bases). The CDR3 has 15 residues. The germline V gene encodes CDR1 SGHVS and CDR2 FQNEAQ. V gave up 0 bases and J gave up 2 bases, with 8 bases separating them. Here the CDR3 reads CASSLAGGPYNEQFF. In DNA, the CDR3 is TGTGCCAGCAGCTTAGCGGGAGGCCCCTACAATGAGCAGTTCTTC.

This clonotype has just a few counts. The chain is built from TRBV7-8 and TRBJ2-7; D might be TRBD1 (6 bases). CDR1 is SGHVS, CDR2 FQNEAQ, per germline. This CDR3 has 14 amino acids. The germline V and J ends were trimmed by 5 bases and 2 bases, with 13 bases remaining between them. DNA for the CDR3: TGTGCCAGCAGCATAATGACAGGACCCTACGAGCAGTACTTC. This sequence encodes CASSIMTGPYEQYF.

This clonotype came up many times. V and J are TRBV29-1 and TRBJ2-2; no firm D call. The CDR3 has 13 amino acids. V lost 4 bases and J 4 bases, leaving 10 bases between the germline ends. Germline assignment: CDR1 SQVTM and CDR2 ANQGSEA. CDR3 nucleotide sequence: TGCAGCGTTGTAGGCTCGGGCACCGGGGAGCTGTTTTTT. Protein sequence: CSVVGSGTGELFF.

This clonotype was seen at least ten times. This chain joins TRBV6-1 and TRBJ2-4; D call uncertain. The V and J ends lost 7 bases and 0 bases respectively, with 7 bases between them. This CDR3 comprises 13 residues. CDR1 is MNHNS, CDR2 SASEGT, per germline. The CDR3 DNA is TGTGCCAGCACCCCCGGAGCCAAAAACATTCAGTACTTC. Translated: CASTPGAKNIQYF.

This chain uses TRBV7-2 with TRBJ2-3; D might be TRBD2 (6 bases). The V end lost 1 base, the J end lost 0 bases, and 8 bases lay between the germline ends. CDR3 length: 15 amino acids. Germline V gene lookup returns CDR1 SGHTA and CDR2 FQGNSA. The CDR3 protein is CASSLVGTSTDTQYF. Here the CDR3 DNA reads TGTGCCAGCAGCTTAGTCGGGACTAGCACAGATACGCAGTATTTT.

This clonotype showed up just a few times. J is TRBJ2-3 and V is TRBV14; D is unresolved. The CDR3 loop spans 15 amino acids. The V gene lost 5 bases and the J gene lost 3 bases, with 15 bases spanning the gap. CDR1 SGHDN and CDR2 FVKESK come from the germline V gene. For the CDR3, the DNA is TGTGCCAGCAGCAGCCACGCCTCAGGTACAGATACGCAGTATTTT. It encodes CASSSHASGTDTQYF. Filled out from reference TRBV14 and TRBJ2-3, the complete variable domain reads EAGVTQFPSHSVIEKGQTVTLRCDPISGHDNLYWYRRVMGKEIKFLLHFVKESKQDESGMPNNRFLAERTGGTYSTLKVQPAELEDSGVYFCASSSHASGTDTQYFGPGTRLTVL.

This clonotype came up many times. V usage is TRBV27 and J usage is TRBJ1-1, with D tentatively TRBD1 (5 bases). Trimming took off 0 bases at V and 4 bases at J, with 12 bases between the two ends. CDR1 MNHEY and CDR2 SMNVEV come from the germline V gene (reference sequence). The CDR3 length is 15 residues. CDR3 DNA: TGTGCCAGCAGTTTATCTGTAGGGACGGTCACTGAAGCTTTCTTT. Protein: CASSLSVGTVTEAFF.

This clonotype was seen only a few times. This chain uses TRBV27 with TRBJ2-3, with D unresolved. Trimming stripped 3 bases from V and 2 bases from J, with 21 bases between. Germline lookup yields CDR1 MNHEY and CDR2 SMNVEV (reference sequence). The length of the CDR3 is 18 residues. This CDR3 reads CASSFDPIKDAYTDTQYF. The CDR3 nucleotides are TGTGCCAGCAGTTTTGACCCCATTAAGGACGCCTACACAGATACGCAGTATTTT.

This clonotype was counted ten times or more. The rearrangement uses TRBV29-1 and TRBJ2-5, with a tentative D call TRBD1 (5 bases). Trimming stripped 1 base from V and 2 bases from J, with 8 bases between. CDR1 is SQVTM and CDR2 is ANQGSEA in the germline V gene. The CDR3 consists of 13 residues. This chain's CDR3 is CSVEGRAQETQYF. CDR3 bases: TGCAGCGTTGAAGGCAGGGCGCAAGAGACCCAGTACTTC.

The chain recombines TRBV12-3 or TRBV12-4 with TRBJ1-5; D ambiguous. The length of the CDR3 is 16 residues. V dropped 0 bases and J dropped 0 bases, with 9 bases sitting between them. DNA of the CDR3: TGTGCCAGCAGTTTAGCGTCCCGGGATAGCAATCAGCCCCAGCATTTT. It specifies CASSLASRDSNQPQHF.

About this clonotype: This could be a read error, since a much larger clone is one nucleotide away. This chain connects TRBV7-2 to TRBJ1-4; D gene uncertain. The CDR3 covers 15 residues. The V and J ends lost 5 bases and 8 bases respectively, with 18 bases between them. CDR1 and CDR2 from the germline V gene are SGHTA and FQGNSA. CDR3 residues: CASSPNGPVQEKLFF. For the CDR3, the DNA is TGTGCCAGCAGCCCGAACGGGCCCGTGCAGGAAAAACTGTTTTTT.

This clonotype occurred many times. The chain combines TRBV20-1 with TRBJ2-7, with unresolved D. Trimming took 6 bases from V and 4 from J, leaving 13 bases between them. This CDR3 is built from 12 residues. In germline, CDR1 is DFQATT, CDR2 SNEGSKA (reference sequence). The CDR3 sequence is CSAKEERYEQYF. CDR3 sequence (DNA): TGCAGTGCGAAAGAAGAAAGATACGAGCAGTACTTC.